The 16 T cell receptor beta chains given below trace back to one sample, sequenced in a study of radiotherapy plus CTLA-4 blockade in lung cancer. Using immunoSEQ multiplex PCR, the repertoire was profiled, and TCRdb retains in-frame clones only, with some absent. The data show around 120,000 clones, approximately 80% seen once. The material sequenced was peripheral blood, taken from a patient treated with radiotherapy plus ipilimumab. The receptors stem from a human donor with non-small cell lung cancer who had a partial response to radiotherapy plus ipilimumab.

This clone has more than one count but fewer than ten. The chain links TRBV11-3 to TRBJ2-6, with D uncertain. This CDR3 spans 14 amino acids. Germline CDR1 and CDR2: SGHNT and YENEEA. V was trimmed by 5 bases and J by 0 bases, leaving 5 bases between them. DNA of the CDR3: TGTGCCAGCAGCCCCTACTCTGGGGCCAACGTCCTGACTTTC. Translating it yields CASSPYSGANVLTF.

This chain joins TRBV19 and TRBJ1-5; 7 bases are shared with TRBD1. Germline-derived CDR1 and CDR2 are LNHDA and SQIVND (reference sequence). The ends lost 7 bases at V and 7 bases at J; junction bases unmatched: 25. This CDR3 is 19 amino acids long. In nucleotides, the CDR3 is TGTGCCAGTAAGCCCCGCTGGCGTAAGGGTAGGGGGCAATGGCAGCCCCAGCATTTT. It specifies CASKPRWRKGRGQWQPQHF.

The chain recombines TRBV2 with TRBJ2-7; tentatively, D is TRBD1 (6 bases). The CDR3 runs 15 residues. V was trimmed by 2 bases and J by 2 bases, leaving 13 bases between them. Germline V lookup: CDR1 SNHLY, CDR2 FYNNEI. CDR3 protein: CASSERVQGPYEQYV. CDR3 sequence (DNA): TGTGCCAGCAGTGAAAGGGTCCAGGGGCCCTACGAGCAGTACGTC.

V usage is TRBV15 and J usage is TRBJ1-5; D possibly corresponds to TRBD1 (5 bases). The CDR3 is made up of 15 amino acids. V was clipped by 4 bases and J by 5 bases, with 15 bases between them. Germline CDR1 reads LNHNV; CDR2 reads YYDKDF (reference sequence). The CDR3 region is CATSTNWGGDQPQHF. In DNA form, the CDR3 reads TGTGCCACCAGCACCAATTGGGGGGGAGATCAGCCCCAGCATTTT.

The chain joins TRBV4-3 to TRBJ2-5; the D gene is possibly TRBD1 (7 bases). The length of the CDR3 is 14 residues. The germline V gene has CDR1 LGHNA and CDR2 YSLEER. V shed 2 bases and J shed 4 bases, with 11 bases lying between them. CDR3 protein: CASSQHQGGETQYF. In DNA, the CDR3 is TGCGCCAGCAGCCAACATCAGGGGGGAGAGACCCAGTACTTC.

The chain links TRBV29-1 to TRBJ2-1, with 8 positions matching TRBD1. V dropped 1 base and J dropped 3; count of bases not matched to a gene: 2. Germline V gives CDR1 SQVTM, CDR2 ANQGSEA. The CDR3 spans 14 residues. The CDR3 protein is CSVEARGHYNEQFF. The CDR3 DNA reads TGCAGCGTTGAAGCCAGGGGGCACTACAATGAGCAGTTCTTC.

The chain couples TRBV7-3 to TRBJ2-2, with D maybe TRBD2 (6 bases). The CDR3 extends over 12 amino acids. Germline CDR1 and CDR2: SGHTA and FQGTGA. The V gene lost 8 bases and the J gene lost 6 bases, with 10 bases spanning the gap. CDR3 DNA: TGTGCCAGCCGGGGGTGGGCCGGGGAGCTGTTTTTT. Translating it yields CASRGWAGELFF.

The J gene is TRBJ1-2, the V gene TRBV18; tentative D call: TRBD1 (5 bases). The CDR3 loop spans 14 amino acids. Germline lookup yields CDR1 KGHSH and CDR2 LQKENI. The V end lost 0 bases, the J end lost 5 bases, and 10 bases lay between the germline ends. The CDR3 loop reads CASSPPGGGYGYTF. Written as DNA, the CDR3 is TGTGCCAGCTCACCACCGGGGGGAGGATATGGCTACACCTTC.

This chain joins TRBV30 and TRBJ1-2; 9 bases line up with TRBD1. Losses at the gene ends were 8 bases for V and 7 bases for J; bases not matched to a gene: 23. The CDR3 loop spans 17 amino acids. Germline CDR1 is GTSNPN and CDR2 is SVGIG (reference sequence). This CDR3 is CARYTWGADRGIGGYTF. The CDR3 DNA reads TGTGCCCGATATACATGGGGGGCGGACAGGGGTATTGGTGGCTACACCTTC.

The rearrangement joins TRBV6-1 to TRBJ1-1; 7 bases line up with TRBD1. The CDR3 sequence is 14 residues long. With V trimmed by 3 bases and J by 4 bases, 5 bases remained unmatched. CDR1 and CDR2 from the germline V gene are MNHNS and SASEGT. Here the CDR3 DNA reads TGTGCCAGCAGTGAGCCGACAGGGAGCACTGAAGCTTTCTTT. Its translation is CASSEPTGSTEAFF.

This clone has a single count. In nucleotides, the CDR3 is TGTGCCAGCAGTTTATACGGACAGGGGACCGAGCAGTACGTC. Translating gives CASSLYGQGTEQYV. This sequence joins TRBV28 and TRBJ2-7; TRBD1 agrees at 9 bases. CDR3 size: 14 residues. CDR1 is MDHEN and CDR2 is SYDVKM in the germline V gene. Unmatched junction bases numbered 4, after V lost 1 base and J lost 6 bases.

This clone has more than one count but fewer than ten. J is TRBJ1-2 and V is TRBV19; possibly TRBD1 for D (5 bases). The CDR3 sequence is 17 residues long. From germline, CDR1 is LNHDA and CDR2 SQIVND (reference sequence). The V end was cut by 0 bases, the J end by 3 bases, with 17 bases between. The CDR3 loop is CASSIDRPGRVDYGYTF. The CDR3 DNA follows: TGTGCCAGTAGTATAGATCGGCCAGGGAGGGTCGACTATGGCTACACCTTC.

The V and J genes are TRBV5-1 and TRBJ2-3; TRBD1 matches 7 bases. V gave up 6 bases and J gave up 0 bases; unmatched junction bases: 7. The CDR3 is 15 residues long. From germline, CDR1 is SGHRS and CDR2 YFSETQ. CDR3: CASTSQGFSTDTQYF. The CDR3 DNA reads TGCGCCAGCACCTCACAGGGGTTTAGCACAGATACGCAGTATTTT.

The sample holds one count of this clone. The chain has TRBV5-1 and TRBJ1-2, with D tentatively TRBD1 (5 bases). The V gene lost 0 bases and the J gene lost 4 bases, with 7 bases spanning the gap. CDR3 length equals 13 residues. The germline V gene encodes CDR1 SGHRS and CDR2 YFSETQ. The CDR3 region is CASSLDRLYGYTF. The CDR3 DNA follows: TGCGCCAGCAGCTTGGACAGGCTCTATGGCTACACCTTC.

The genes are TRBV5-1 and TRBJ1-4; 7 bases align to TRBD1. V was clipped by 4 bases and J by 2 bases; unmatched bases: 8. The CDR3 extends over 16 amino acids. Germline V gene lookup returns CDR1 SGHRS and CDR2 YFSETQ. The CDR3 sequence is CASSTGTATTNEKLFF. As DNA, the CDR3 is TGCGCCAGCAGCACCGGGACAGCTACCACTAATGAAAAACTGTTTTTT.

The chain is built from TRBV5-1 and TRBJ2-1; D remains ambiguous. The V gene's germline CDR1 is SGHRS and CDR2 YFSETQ. V lost 1 base to trimming and J lost 6 bases, with 5 bases between them. The CDR3 has 12 residues. The CDR3 region is CASSLTVNEQFF. The CDR3 DNA is TGCGCCAGCAGCTTGACAGTCAATGAGCAGTTCTTC.